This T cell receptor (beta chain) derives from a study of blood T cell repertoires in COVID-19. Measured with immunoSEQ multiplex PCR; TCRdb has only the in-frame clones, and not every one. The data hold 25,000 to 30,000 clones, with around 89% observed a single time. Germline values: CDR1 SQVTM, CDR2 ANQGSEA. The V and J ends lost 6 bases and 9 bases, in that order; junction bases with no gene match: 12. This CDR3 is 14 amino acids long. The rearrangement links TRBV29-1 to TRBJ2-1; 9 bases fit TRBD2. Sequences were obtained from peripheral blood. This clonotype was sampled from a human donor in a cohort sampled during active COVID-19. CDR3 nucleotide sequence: TGCAGCGTCCTACCGGGACTAGCCAGGTCTGAGCAGTTCTTC. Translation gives CSVLPGLARSEQFF.